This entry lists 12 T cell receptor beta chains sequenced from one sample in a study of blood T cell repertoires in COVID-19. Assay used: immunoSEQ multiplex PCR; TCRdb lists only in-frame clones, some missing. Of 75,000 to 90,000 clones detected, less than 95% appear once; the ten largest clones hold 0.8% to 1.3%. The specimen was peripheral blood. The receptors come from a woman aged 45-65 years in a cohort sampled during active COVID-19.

CDR3 residues: CASSVEGGSTEAFF. Written as DNA, the CDR3 is TGTGCCAGCAGCGTAGAGGGGGGGAGCACTGAAGCTTTCTTT. The V call is TRBV9, the J call TRBJ1-1, with a tentative D call TRBD1 (6 bases). The germline V and J ends were trimmed by 0 bases and 4 bases, with 10 bases remaining between them. Germline CDR1 is SGDLS and CDR2 is YYNGEE. There are 14 residues in the CDR3.

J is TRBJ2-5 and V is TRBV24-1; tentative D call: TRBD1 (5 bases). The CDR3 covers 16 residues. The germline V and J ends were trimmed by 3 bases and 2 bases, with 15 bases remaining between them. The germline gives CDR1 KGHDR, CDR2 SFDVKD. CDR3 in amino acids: CATSDRGGPVQETQYF. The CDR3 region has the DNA TGTGCCACCAGTGATAGGGGTGGGCCGGTTCAAGAGACCCAGTACTTC.

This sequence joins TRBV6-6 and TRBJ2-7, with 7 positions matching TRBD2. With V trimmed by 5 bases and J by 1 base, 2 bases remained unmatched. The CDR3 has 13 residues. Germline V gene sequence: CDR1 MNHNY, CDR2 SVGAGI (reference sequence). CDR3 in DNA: TGTGCCAGCAGTATACTAGCGTCCTACGAGCAGTACTTC. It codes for CASSILASYEQYF.

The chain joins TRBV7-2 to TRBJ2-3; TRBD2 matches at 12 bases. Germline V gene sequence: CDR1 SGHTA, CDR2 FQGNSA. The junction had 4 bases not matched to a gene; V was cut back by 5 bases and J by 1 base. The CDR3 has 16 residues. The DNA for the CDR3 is TGTGCCAGCAGCCTTCGACTAGCGGGAGGCACAGATACGCAGTATTTT. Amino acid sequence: CASSLRLAGGTDTQYF.

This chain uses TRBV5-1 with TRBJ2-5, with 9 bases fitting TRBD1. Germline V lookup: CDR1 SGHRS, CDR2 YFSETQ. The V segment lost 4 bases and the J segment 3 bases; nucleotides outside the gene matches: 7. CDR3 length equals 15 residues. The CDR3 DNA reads TGCGCCAGCAGCCTGGGGACAGGGATAAAAGAGACCCAGTACTTC. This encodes CASSLGTGIKETQYF.

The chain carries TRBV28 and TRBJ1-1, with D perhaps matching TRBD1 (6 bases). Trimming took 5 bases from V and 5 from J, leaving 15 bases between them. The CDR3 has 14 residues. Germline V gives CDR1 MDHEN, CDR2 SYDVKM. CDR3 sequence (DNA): TGTGCCAGCAGTCCATCAGGGGTAAGGACTGAAGCTTTCTTT. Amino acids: CASSPSGVRTEAFF.

CDR3 DNA: TGTGCCAGTACTTCCTTGGGGAGCGCTAACTATGGCTACACCTTC. This sequence encodes CASTSLGSANYGYTF. The chain is built from TRBV19 and TRBJ1-2, with D hard to call. CDR1 and CDR2 from the germline V gene are LNHDA and SQIVND (reference sequence). CDR3 length: 15 amino acids. Trimming shortened V by 7 bases and J by 0 bases, and 15 bases separated the two germline ends.

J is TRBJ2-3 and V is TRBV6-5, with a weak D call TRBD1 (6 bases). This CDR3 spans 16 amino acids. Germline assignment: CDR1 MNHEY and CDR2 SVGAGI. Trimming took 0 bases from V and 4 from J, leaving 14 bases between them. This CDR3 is CASSYSAGTHADTQYF. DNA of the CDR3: TGTGCCAGCAGTTACTCGGCAGGGACACACGCAGATACGCAGTATTTT.

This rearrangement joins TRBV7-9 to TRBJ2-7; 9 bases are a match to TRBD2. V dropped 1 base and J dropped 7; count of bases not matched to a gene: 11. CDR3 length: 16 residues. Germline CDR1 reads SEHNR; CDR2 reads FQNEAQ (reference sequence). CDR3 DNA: TGTGCCAGCAGCTTAGGGCGGGTAGCGGGAGTCGAAGAGCAGTACTTC. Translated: CASSLGRVAGVEEQYF. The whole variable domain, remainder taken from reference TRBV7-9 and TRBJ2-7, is DTGVSQNPRHKITKRGQNVTFRCDPISEHNRLYWYRQTLGQGPEFLTYFQNEAQLEKSRLLSDRFSAERPKGSFSTLEIQRTEQGDSAMYLCASSLGRVAGVEEQYFGPGTRLTVT.

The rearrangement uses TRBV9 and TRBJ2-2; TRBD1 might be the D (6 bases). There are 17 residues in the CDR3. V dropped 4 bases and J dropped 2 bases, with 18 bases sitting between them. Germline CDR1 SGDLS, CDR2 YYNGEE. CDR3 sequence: CASSPQGLGGNTGELFF. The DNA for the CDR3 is TGTGCCAGCAGCCCCCAGGGCTTAGGGGGAAACACCGGGGAGCTGTTTTTT.

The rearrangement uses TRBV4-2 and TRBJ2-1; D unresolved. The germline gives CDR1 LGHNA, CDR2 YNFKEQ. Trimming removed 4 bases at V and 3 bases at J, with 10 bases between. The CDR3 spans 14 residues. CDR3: CASSPPGFYNEQFF. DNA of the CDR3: TGTGCCAGCAGCCCCCCCGGGTTCTACAATGAGCAGTTCTTC.

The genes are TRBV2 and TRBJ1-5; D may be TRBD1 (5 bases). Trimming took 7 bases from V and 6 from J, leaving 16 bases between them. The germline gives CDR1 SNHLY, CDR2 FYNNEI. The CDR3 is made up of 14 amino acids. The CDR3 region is CASTGARAGQPQHF. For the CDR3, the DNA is TGTGCCAGCACCGGCGCCAGGGCTGGTCAGCCCCAGCATTTT.